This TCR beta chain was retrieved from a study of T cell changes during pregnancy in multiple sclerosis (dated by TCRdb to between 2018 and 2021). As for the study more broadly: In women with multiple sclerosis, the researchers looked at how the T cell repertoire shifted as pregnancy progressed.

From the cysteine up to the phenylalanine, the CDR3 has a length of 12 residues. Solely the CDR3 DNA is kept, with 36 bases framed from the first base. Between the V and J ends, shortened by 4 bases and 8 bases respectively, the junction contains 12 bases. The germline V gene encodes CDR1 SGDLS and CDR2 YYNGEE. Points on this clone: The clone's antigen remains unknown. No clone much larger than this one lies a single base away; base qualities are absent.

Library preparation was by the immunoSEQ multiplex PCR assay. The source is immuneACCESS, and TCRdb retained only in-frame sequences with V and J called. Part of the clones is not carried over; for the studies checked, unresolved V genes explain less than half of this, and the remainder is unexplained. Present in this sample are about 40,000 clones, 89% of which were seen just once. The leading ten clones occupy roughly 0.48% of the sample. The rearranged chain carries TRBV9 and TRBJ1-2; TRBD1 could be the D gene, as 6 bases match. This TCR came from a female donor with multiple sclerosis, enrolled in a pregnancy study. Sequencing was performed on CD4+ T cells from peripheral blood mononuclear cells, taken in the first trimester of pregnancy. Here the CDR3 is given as CASSTQGSGYTF. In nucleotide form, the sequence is TGTGCCAGCAGCACCCAGGGGAGCGGCTACACCTTC.